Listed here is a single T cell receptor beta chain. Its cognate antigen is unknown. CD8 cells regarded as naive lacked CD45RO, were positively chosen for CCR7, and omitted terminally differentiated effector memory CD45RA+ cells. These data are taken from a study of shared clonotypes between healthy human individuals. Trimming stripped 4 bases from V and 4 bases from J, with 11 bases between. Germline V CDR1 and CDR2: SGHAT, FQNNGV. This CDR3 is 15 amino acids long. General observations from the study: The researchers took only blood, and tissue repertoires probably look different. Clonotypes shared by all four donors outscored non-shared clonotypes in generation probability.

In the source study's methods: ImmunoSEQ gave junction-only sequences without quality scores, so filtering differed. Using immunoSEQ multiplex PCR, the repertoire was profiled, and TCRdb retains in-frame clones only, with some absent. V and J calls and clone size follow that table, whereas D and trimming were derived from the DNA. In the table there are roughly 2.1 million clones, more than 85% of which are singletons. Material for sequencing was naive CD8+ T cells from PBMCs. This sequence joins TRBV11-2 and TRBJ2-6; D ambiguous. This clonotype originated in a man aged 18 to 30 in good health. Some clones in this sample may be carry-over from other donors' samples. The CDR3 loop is CASSSLVSGANVLTF. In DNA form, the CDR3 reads TGTGCCAGCAGCTCGTTGGTATCGGGGGCCAACGTCCTGACTTTC.